The source of this T cell receptor beta chain is a study of metastatic and nonmetastatic thyroid tumors. On the study more broadly: Comparison of repertoires was carried out across blood and tumor or nodule tissue from malignant and benign thyroid patients. Study-level points and caveats: In blood and tumor, TCR beta diversity was reportedly significantly higher in malignant thyroid tumors than in benign nodules.

The J segment lost 3 bases and the V segment lost 0 bases, leaving 5 bases of the junction unmatched. The germline CDR1 and CDR2 sequences are MNHEY and SMNVEV (reference sequence). The CDR3 has 15 residues. Prior to thyroid surgery, none of the patients had received any treatment. This clone is medium-sized (0.01 to 0.1%) within its sample. Its specificity is unknown. TCRdb re-clonotyped the PCR reads through MiXCR. The repertoire consists of about 27,000 clones, with roughly 15% occurring once and the leading ten covering 6% to 7%. Sequencing was carried out using blood. The sequence was obtained from a male donor with papillary thyroid cancer or a benign thyroid nodule (not recorded which). Some clones in this sample may be carry-over from other donors' samples. This chain connects TRBV27 to TRBJ2-7, with TRBD1 matching 7 bases. The CDR3 here is CASSLSTGFGYEQYF. The CDR3 DNA reads as TGTGCCAGCAGTTTATCGACAGGGTTTGGCTACGAGCAGTACTTC.